These T cell receptor beta chains were read from a single sample in a study of blood T cell repertoires in COVID-19. Profiled with immunoSEQ multiplex PCR; TCRdb holds only in-frame clones, not every one. Of about 240,000 clones listed, about 89% were seen once; the top ten hold 3.5% to 5%. Material for sequencing was PBMCs or T cells enriched from blood (not recorded which). These receptors originate from a woman aged 30 to 39 who had recovered from COVID-19. The CDR3 runs from the conserved cysteine through the conserved F or W. The D gene is left open where the match is weak. The size entry is marked missing in some rows and otherwise reads once, few, many or a size class.

D | J | V | size | CDR3 | DNA
TRBD1 | TRBJ1-3 | TRBV27 | NA | CASGSRGLGGNTIYF | TGTGCCAGCGGGTCCAGGGGGCTTGGAGGAAACACCATATATTTT
NA | TRBJ1-1 | TRBV4-3 | NA | CASSQERGTEAFF | TGCGCCAGCAGCCAAGAAAGGGGGACTGAAGCTTTCTTT
NA | TRBJ1-1 | TRBV10-3 | many | CAISVPRGEAFF | TGTGCCATCAGTGTCCCTAGGGGTGAAGCTTTCTTT
NA | TRBJ2-7 | TRBV11-2 | NA | CASSLALKDGDSYEQYF | TGTGCCAGCAGCTTAGCTCTGAAGGACGGGGACTCCTACGAGCAGTACTTC
NA | TRBJ1-1 | TRBV11-2 | once | CASSTVGGRNTEAFF | TGTGCCAGCAGCACCGTTGGGGGGAGGAACACTGAAGCTTTCTTT
TRBD1 | TRBJ2-7 | TRBV9 | NA | CASSVRDRGYEQYF | TGTGCCAGCAGCGTTCGGGACAGGGGGTACGAGCAGTACTTC
NA | TRBJ1-2 | TRBV5-8 | NA | CASSPPGSLVPLGYTF | TGTGCCAGCAGCCCCCCTGGCAGTCTGGTACCGTTAGGCTACACCTTC
TRBD1 | TRBJ1-1 | TRBV19 | NA | CASSPWTGSNTEAFF | TGTGCCAGTAGTCCGTGGACAGGGTCGAACACTGAAGCTTTCTTT
TRBD1 | TRBJ2-1 | TRBV4-3 | NA | CASSQESTGSYNEQFF | TGCGCCAGCAGCCAAGAATCGACAGGGTCCTACAATGAGCAGTTCTTC
NA | TRBJ2-6 | TRBV10-3 | NA | CATEASGANVLTF | TGTGCCACGGAGGCCTCTGGGGCCAACGTCCTGACTTTC
TRBD1 | TRBJ1-2 | TRBV28 | NA | CASSWNRGLADGYTF | TGTGCCAGCAGTTGGAACAGGGGGCTTGCGGATGGCTACACCTTC
NA | TRBJ2-5 | TRBV5-6 | once | CASSPGQSQETQYF | TGTGCCAGCAGCCCCGGACAGAGCCAAGAGACCCAGTACTTC
TRBD1 | TRBJ1-1 | TRBV19 | once | CASSTDRKAEAFF | TGTGCCAGTAGTACGGACAGGAAGGCTGAAGCTTTCTTT
TRBD1 | TRBJ1-2 | TRBV12-3/TRBV12-4 | NA | CASSPGQGSDYTF | TGTGCCAGCAGTCCCGGACAGGGCTCCGACTACACCTTC
TRBD1 | TRBJ2-7 | TRBV11-3 | NA | CASSPGQGISYEQYF | TGTGCCAGCAGCCCGGGACAGGGGATATCCTACGAGCAGTACTTC
TRBD1 | TRBJ1-3 | TRBV28 | NA | CASSHGTGVNTGNTIYF | TGTGCCAGCAGCCATGGGACAGGAGTAAACACTGGAAACACCATATATTTT